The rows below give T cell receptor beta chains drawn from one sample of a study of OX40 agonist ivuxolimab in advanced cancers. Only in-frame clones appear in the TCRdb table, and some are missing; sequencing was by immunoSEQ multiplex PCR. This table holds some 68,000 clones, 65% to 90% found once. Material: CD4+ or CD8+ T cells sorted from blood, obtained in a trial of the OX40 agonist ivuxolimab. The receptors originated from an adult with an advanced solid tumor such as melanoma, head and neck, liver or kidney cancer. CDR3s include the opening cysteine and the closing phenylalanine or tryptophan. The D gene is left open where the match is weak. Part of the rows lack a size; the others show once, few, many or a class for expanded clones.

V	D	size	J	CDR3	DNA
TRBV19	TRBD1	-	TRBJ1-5	CASSSQGGNQPQHF	TGTGCCAGTAGCTCACAGGGGGGCAATCAGCCCCAGCATTTT
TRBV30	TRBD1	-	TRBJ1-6	CAWTPGQGYNSPLHF	TGTGCCTGGACTCCGGGACAGGGATATAATTCACCCCTCCACTTT
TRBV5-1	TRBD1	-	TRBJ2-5	CASSLAGTGRETQYF	TGCGCCAGCAGCTTGGCCGGGACAGGGCGGGAGACCCAGTACTTC
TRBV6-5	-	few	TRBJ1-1	CASSAAQGNTEAFF	TGTGCCAGCAGCGCAGCTCAGGGGAACACTGAAGCTTTCTTT
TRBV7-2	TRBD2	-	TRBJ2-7	CASSATSGVAYEQYF	TGTGCCAGCAGCGCGACTAGCGGGGTTGCCTACGAGCAGTACTTC
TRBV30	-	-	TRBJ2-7	CAWSPLGSGSSYEQYF	TGTGCCTGGAGTCCACTCGGGTCAGGCAGCTCCTACGAGCAGTACTTC
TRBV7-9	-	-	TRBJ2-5	CASSHGPGVAQYF	TGTGCCAGCAGCCACGGACCGGGCGTGGCCCAGTACTTC
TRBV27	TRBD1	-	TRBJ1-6	CASSFRTGNSPLHF	TGTGCCAGCAGTTTCAGGACAGGGAATTCACCCCTCCACTTT
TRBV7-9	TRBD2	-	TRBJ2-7	CASSPLPSGGLGEQYF	TGTGCCAGCAGCCCCTTGCCTAGCGGGGGGCTGGGCGAGCAGTACTTC
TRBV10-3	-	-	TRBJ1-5	CAISDGGGQPQHF	TGTGCCATCAGTGATGGGGGAGGCCAGCCCCAGCATTTT
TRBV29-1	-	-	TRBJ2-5	CSTDRRETQYF	TGCAGCACCGACAGGCGGGAGACCCAGTACTTC
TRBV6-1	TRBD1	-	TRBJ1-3	CATGQVGGNTIYF	TGTGCCACGGGACAGGTCGGTGGAAACACCATATATTTT
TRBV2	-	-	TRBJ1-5	CAARARDGQPQHF	TGTGCCGCGAGGGCCAGGGACGGTCAGCCCCAGCATTTT
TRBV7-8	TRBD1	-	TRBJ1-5	CASSIQGSQPQHF	TGTGCCAGCAGCATACAGGGGAGCCAGCCCCAGCATTTT
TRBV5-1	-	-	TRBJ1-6	CASSSSGTANSPLHF	TGCGCCAGCAGCTCATCCGGGACGGCTAATTCACCCCTCCACTTT
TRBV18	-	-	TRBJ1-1	CASSPTTGNTEAFF	TGTGCCAGCTCACCGACGACCGGTAACACTGAAGCTTTCTTT
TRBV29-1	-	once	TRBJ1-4	CSVQRGGSNEKLFF	TGCAGCGTCCAAAGGGGCGGCTCTAATGAAAAACTGTTTTTT
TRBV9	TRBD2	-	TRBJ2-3	CATRTSGGPDTQYF	TGTGCCACCCGGACTAGCGGGGGGCCAGATACGCAGTATTTT
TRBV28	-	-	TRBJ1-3	CASSLRSSGNTIYF	TGTGCCAGCAGCCTACGGTCATCTGGAAACACCATATATTTT
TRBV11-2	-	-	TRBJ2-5	CASSPGTGGETQYF	TGTGCCAGCAGCCCCGGGACGGGGGGCGAGACCCAGTACTTC
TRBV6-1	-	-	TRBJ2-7	CASSEGRGASYEQYF	TGTGCCAGCAGTGAAGGGAGGGGTGCCTCCTACGAGCAGTACTTC
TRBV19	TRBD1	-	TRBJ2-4	CASSMDRVEKNIQYF	TGTGCCAGTAGTATGGACAGGGTTGAGAAAAACATTCAGTACTTC
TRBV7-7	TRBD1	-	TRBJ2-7	CASSRQGGYEQYF	TGTGCCAGCAGCAGACAGGGCGGCTACGAGCAGTACTTC